These T cell receptor beta chains were read from a single sample in a study of T cell responses to AZD1222 COVID-19 vaccine. Clones were sequenced by immunoSEQ multiplex PCR, and TCRdb holds only the in-frame ones, with some missing. Of around 160,000 clones in the sample, more than 85% are singletons; the top ten hold roughly 2%. The sequenced sample was peripheral blood, obtained on day 0 of AZD1222 vaccination. The origin of the receptors is an adult in good health. Both conserved end residues are part of each CDR3. Fields, in order: CDR3 DNA, CDR3 protein, V gene, clone size, J gene, D gene. The D gene is left open where the match is weak. Size values are once, few and many counts, or a class for expanded clones, and some rows have none.

CDR3 DNA: TGTGCCAGCAGCTCCCTTGACAGCCTGAACACTGAAGCTTTCTTT
CDR3 protein: CASSSLDSLNTEAFF
V gene: TRBV13
clone size: -
J gene: TRBJ1-1
D gene: -

CDR3 DNA: TGTGCCAGCAGCCAGGTACGCTGGAAGGCGCAGAACACTGAAGCTTTCTTT
CDR3 protein: CASSQVRWKAQNTEAFF
V gene: TRBV14
clone size: -
J gene: TRBJ1-1
D gene: -

CDR3 DNA: TGTGCCAGCCATCCTAGCAAGTCCGGGGAGCTGTTTTTT
CDR3 protein: CASHPSKSGELFF
V gene: TRBV25-1
clone size: -
J gene: TRBJ2-2
D gene: -

CDR3 DNA: TGTGCCAGCAGCGTAGGACAGGCAGATACGCAGTATTTT
CDR3 protein: CASSVGQADTQYF
V gene: TRBV9
clone size: -
J gene: TRBJ2-3
D gene: -

CDR3 DNA: TGTGCCAGCAGGTCCCCTAGCGGGGGGAACACCTTGACCGGGGAGCTGTTTTTT
CDR3 protein: CASRSPSGGNTLTGELFF
V gene: TRBV7-2
clone size: -
J gene: TRBJ2-2
D gene: TRBD2

CDR3 DNA: TGTGCCACACGCGGACAGGGCTCCGAGCAGTACTTC
CDR3 protein: CATRGQGSEQYF
V gene: TRBV10-3
clone size: -
J gene: TRBJ2-7
D gene: TRBD1

CDR3 DNA: TGTGCCACCAGCAGAGGGGTAGGGAGGGGCACTGAAGCTTTCTTT
CDR3 protein: CATSRGVGRGTEAFF
V gene: TRBV15
clone size: -
J gene: TRBJ1-1
D gene: -

CDR3 DNA: TGTGCCAGCTCACCGACCAGGGGGTCGGAAGCTTTCTTT
CDR3 protein: CASSPTRGSEAFF
V gene: TRBV18
clone size: -
J gene: TRBJ1-1
D gene: TRBD1

CDR3 DNA: TGTGCCAGTATGCCGGGACAGAACAATGAAAAACTGTTTTTT
CDR3 protein: CASMPGQNNEKLFF
V gene: TRBV19
clone size: -
J gene: TRBJ1-4
D gene: TRBD1

CDR3 DNA: TGTGCCAGTAGTATAGTGGGTAGCGGGGGGGTTGGTGAGCAGTTCTTC
CDR3 protein: CASSIVGSGGVGEQFF
V gene: TRBV19
clone size: -
J gene: TRBJ2-1
D gene: TRBD2

CDR3 DNA: TGTGCCAGCAGAGAGTGGGGTACTGGAAACACCATATATTTT
CDR3 protein: CASREWGTGNTIYF
V gene: TRBV2
clone size: -
J gene: TRBJ1-3
D gene: -

CDR3 DNA: TGTGCCAGCAGGCCAATGGGGGGTGGATACGCTGAAGCTTTCTTT
CDR3 protein: CASRPMGGGYAEAFF
V gene: TRBV11-2
clone size: -
J gene: TRBJ1-1
D gene: -

CDR3 DNA: TGTGCCACCAGCAGAGATGGTGTATCCTACGAGCAGTACTTC
CDR3 protein: CATSRDGVSYEQYF
V gene: TRBV15
clone size: -
J gene: TRBJ2-7
D gene: -

CDR3 DNA: TGCGCCAGCAGCTTGCGGGCCAATAGATTCCAAGAGACCCAGTACTTC
CDR3 protein: CASSLRANRFQETQYF
V gene: TRBV5-1
clone size: -
J gene: TRBJ2-5
D gene: -

CDR3 DNA: TGTGCCAGCAGCCCCATTAGCGGGGGGGCCGGAGATACGCAGTATTTT
CDR3 protein: CASSPISGGAGDTQYF
V gene: TRBV5-4
clone size: -
J gene: TRBJ2-3
D gene: TRBD2

CDR3 DNA: TGTGCCAGCATGGGGGGGGTCAACTATAATTCACCCCTCCACTTT
CDR3 protein: CASMGGVNYNSPLHF
V gene: TRBV2
clone size: -
J gene: TRBJ1-6
D gene: -

CDR3 DNA: TGTGCCAGCAGCTTAAACTGGGGGCAGGGGAGGCACTATGGCTACACCTTC
CDR3 protein: CASSLNWGQGRHYGYTF
V gene: TRBV7-2
clone size: -
J gene: TRBJ1-2
D gene: -

CDR3 DNA: TGTGCCAGCAGCCCGATGGACAGGGTGGACTATGGCTACACCTTC
CDR3 protein: CASSPMDRVDYGYTF
V gene: TRBV11-1
clone size: -
J gene: TRBJ1-2
D gene: TRBD1

CDR3 DNA: TGTGCCAGCAGCTTGGGTCCGGGGTTGGATGGCTACACCTTC
CDR3 protein: CASSLGPGLDGYTF
V gene: TRBV5-6
clone size: -
J gene: TRBJ1-2
D gene: -

CDR3 DNA: TGTGCCAGCAGCTTGGCTGGGGACAATTCACCCCTCCACTTT
CDR3 protein: CASSLAGDNSPLHF
V gene: TRBV5-4
clone size: -
J gene: TRBJ1-6
D gene: -

CDR3 DNA: TGTGCCAGCAGTCCTCCTTCCTACGAGCAGTACTTC
CDR3 protein: CASSPPSYEQYF
V gene: TRBV27
clone size: -
J gene: TRBJ2-7
D gene: -

CDR3 DNA: TGTGCCAGCAGTGAAGGACTAGAGACCCACGAGCAGTACTTC
CDR3 protein: CASSEGLETHEQYF
V gene: TRBV6-1
clone size: -
J gene: TRBJ2-7
D gene: -

CDR3 DNA: TGCGCCAGCAGCCAAGTGCTACTAGTGGTACTCTACAATGAGCAGTTCTTC
CDR3 protein: CASSQVLLVVLYNEQFF
V gene: TRBV4-1
clone size: -
J gene: TRBJ2-1
D gene: -

CDR3 DNA: TGTGCCAGCAGCTTGATTAAACAGGGGGCGAACTATGGCTACACCTTC
CDR3 protein: CASSLIKQGANYGYTF
V gene: TRBV7-8
clone size: -
J gene: TRBJ1-2
D gene: TRBD1

CDR3 DNA: TGCGCCAGCAGCTCTAGGACAGGGAGCACTGAAGCTTTCTTT
CDR3 protein: CASSSRTGSTEAFF
V gene: TRBV5-1
clone size: -
J gene: TRBJ1-1
D gene: TRBD1

CDR3 DNA: TGTGCCAGCAGTTTACAGACGTACTCACCCCTCCACTTT
CDR3 protein: CASSLQTYSPLHF
V gene: TRBV27
clone size: -
J gene: TRBJ1-6
D gene: -

CDR3 DNA: TGTGCCAGCAGCCCCGAGGGGGAGCTGTTTTTT
CDR3 protein: CASSPEGELFF
V gene: TRBV7-2
clone size: -
J gene: TRBJ2-2
D gene: -

CDR3 DNA: TGCGCCAGCAGCTCCAGACCCTCTGGAAACACCATATATTTT
CDR3 protein: CASSSRPSGNTIYF
V gene: TRBV5-1
clone size: -
J gene: TRBJ1-3
D gene: -

CDR3 DNA: TGTGCCAGCAGCGTAACGGGGGCTAACACTGAAGCTTTCTTT
CDR3 protein: CASSVTGANTEAFF
V gene: TRBV9
clone size: -
J gene: TRBJ1-1
D gene: -

CDR3 DNA: TGTGCCAGCAGCTTAATAGTCGGGGGTCCAAGCTCTGGAAACACCATATATTTT
CDR3 protein: CASSLIVGGPSSGNTIYF
V gene: TRBV11-2
clone size: -
J gene: TRBJ1-3
D gene: -

CDR3 DNA: TGCGCCAGCAGCTTACAGGGGCTCGGAAACACCATATATTTT
CDR3 protein: CASSLQGLGNTIYF
V gene: TRBV5-1
clone size: -
J gene: TRBJ1-3
D gene: TRBD1

CDR3 DNA: TGTGCCAGCAGTGACGAGCGGGAGTCCGGGGAGCTGTTTTTT
CDR3 protein: CASSDERESGELFF
V gene: TRBV6-4
clone size: once
J gene: TRBJ2-2
D gene: TRBD2

CDR3 DNA: TGTGCCAGCAGTGAACCCGGGACCCCTGGAGGCTACACCTTC
CDR3 protein: CASSEPGTPGGYTF
V gene: TRBV6-1
clone size: -
J gene: TRBJ1-2
D gene: -

CDR3 DNA: TGCGCCAGCAGCTTGGGAGGGGGCCTAGAGACCCAGTACTTC
CDR3 protein: CASSLGGGLETQYF
V gene: TRBV5-1
clone size: -
J gene: TRBJ2-5
D gene: TRBD1

CDR3 DNA: TGTGCCTGGAACGTATGGAACAGTCCAACCTACGAGCAGTACTTC
CDR3 protein: CAWNVWNSPTYEQYF
V gene: TRBV30
clone size: -
J gene: TRBJ2-7
D gene: -

CDR3 DNA: TGTGCCTGGAGTGGGGGGGTTTCCACTGAAGCTTTCTTT
CDR3 protein: CAWSGGVSTEAFF
V gene: TRBV30
clone size: -
J gene: TRBJ1-1
D gene: -

CDR3 DNA: TGTGCCAGCAGCCCACAGGGGGGGGTTACTAATGAAAAACTGTTTTTT
CDR3 protein: CASSPQGGVTNEKLFF
V gene: TRBV11-2
clone size: -
J gene: TRBJ1-4
D gene: TRBD1

CDR3 DNA: TGTGCCAGCAGCCCAGTCGGACAGGGGGGTGATCAGCCCCAGCATTTT
CDR3 protein: CASSPVGQGGDQPQHF
V gene: TRBV28
clone size: -
J gene: TRBJ1-5
D gene: TRBD1